What follows describes a single T cell receptor (beta chain). Its antigen is not identified. The ends were cut back, 4 bases at V and 0 bases at J, with 16 bases in the middle. CDR3 length: 17 residues. CDR1 is MNHNS, CDR2 SASEGT, per germline. Measured with immunoSEQ multiplex PCR; TCRdb has only the in-frame clones, and not every one. The table records around 35,000 clones, approximately 67% of them present only once. This entry comes from a study of STAT5B mutations in CD4+ large granular lymphocyte leukemia. Study-wide points: Top patient clones used TRBV06 genes more often: 8/27 versus 2/35 in controls.

The sample consisted of CD4+ T cells from blood buffy coats. The chain has TRBV6-1 and TRBJ1-5; maybe TRBD1 (5 bases). The sequence came from a human donor in good health. CDR3 sequence: CASSGGTPKNSNQPQHF. For the CDR3, the DNA is TGTGCCAGCAGTGGGGGCACTCCTAAGAATAGCAATCAGCCCCAGCATTTT.